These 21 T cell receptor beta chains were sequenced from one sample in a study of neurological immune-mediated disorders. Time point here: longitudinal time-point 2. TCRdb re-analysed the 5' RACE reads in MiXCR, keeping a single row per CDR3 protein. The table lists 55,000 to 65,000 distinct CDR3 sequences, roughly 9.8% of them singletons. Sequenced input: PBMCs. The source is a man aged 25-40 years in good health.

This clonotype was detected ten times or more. CDR3 region: CAWSWTDYGYTF. DNA for the CDR3: TGTGCCTGGAGCTGGACTGACTATGGCTACACCTTC. The chain joins TRBV30 to TRBJ1-2; D not resolved. The CDR3 totals 12 residues. Germline loops: CDR1 GTSNPN, CDR2 SVGIG (reference sequence). V was cut by 3 bases and J by 3 bases, with 8 bases left in between.

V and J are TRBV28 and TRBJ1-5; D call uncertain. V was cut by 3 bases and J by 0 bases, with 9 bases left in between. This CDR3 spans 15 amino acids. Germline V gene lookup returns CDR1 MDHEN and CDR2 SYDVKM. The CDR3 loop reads CASSFLQYSNQPQHF. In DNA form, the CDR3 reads TGTGCCAGCAGTTTTCTACAGTATAGCAATCAGCCCCAGCATTTT.

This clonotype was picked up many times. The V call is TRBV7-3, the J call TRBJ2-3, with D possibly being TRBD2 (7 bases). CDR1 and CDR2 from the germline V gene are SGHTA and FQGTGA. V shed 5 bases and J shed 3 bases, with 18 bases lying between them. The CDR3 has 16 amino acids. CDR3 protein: CASSPRGGSLTDTQYF. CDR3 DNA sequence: TGTGCCAGCAGCCCTAGGGGGGGGAGCCTAACAGATACGCAGTATTTT. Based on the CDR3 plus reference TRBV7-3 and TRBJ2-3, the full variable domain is GAGVSQTPSNKVTEKGKYVELRCDPISGHTALYWYRQSLGQGPEFLIYFQGTGAADDSGLPNDRFFAVRPEGSVSTLKIQRTERGDSAVYLCASSPRGGSLTDTQYFGPGTRLTVL.

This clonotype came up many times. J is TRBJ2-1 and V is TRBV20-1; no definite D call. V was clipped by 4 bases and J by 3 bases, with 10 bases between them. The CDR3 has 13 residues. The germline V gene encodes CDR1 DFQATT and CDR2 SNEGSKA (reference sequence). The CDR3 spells CSATPDLYNEQFF. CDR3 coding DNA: TGCAGTGCTACCCCGGACCTCTACAATGAGCAGTTCTTC.

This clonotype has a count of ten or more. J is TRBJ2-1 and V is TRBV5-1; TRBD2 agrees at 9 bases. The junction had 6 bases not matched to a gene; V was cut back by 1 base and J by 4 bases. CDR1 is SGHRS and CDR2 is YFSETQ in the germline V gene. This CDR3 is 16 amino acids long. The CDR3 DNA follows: TGCGCCAGCAGCTTGACTAGCGGGTTAACGTACAATGAGCAGTTCTTC. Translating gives CASSLTSGLTYNEQFF.

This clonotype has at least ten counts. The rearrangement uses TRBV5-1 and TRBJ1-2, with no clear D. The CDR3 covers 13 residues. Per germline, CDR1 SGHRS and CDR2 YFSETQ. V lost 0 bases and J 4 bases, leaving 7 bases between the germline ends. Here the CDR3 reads CASSLDSFYGYTF. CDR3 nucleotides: TGCGCCAGCAGCTTGGACAGCTTCTATGGCTACACCTTC.

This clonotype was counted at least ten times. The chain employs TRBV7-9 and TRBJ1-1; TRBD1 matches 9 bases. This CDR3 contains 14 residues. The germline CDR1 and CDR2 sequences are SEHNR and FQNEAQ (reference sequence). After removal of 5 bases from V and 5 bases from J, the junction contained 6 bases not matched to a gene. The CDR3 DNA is TGTGCCAGCAGCCCGGACAGGGGATGGACTGAAGCTTTCTTT. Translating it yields CASSPDRGWTEAFF.

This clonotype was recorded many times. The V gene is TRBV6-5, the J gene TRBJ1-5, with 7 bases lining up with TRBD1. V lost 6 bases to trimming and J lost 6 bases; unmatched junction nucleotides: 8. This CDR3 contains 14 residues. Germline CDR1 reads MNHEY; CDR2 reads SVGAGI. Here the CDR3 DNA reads TGTGCCAGCAGCCGCGACAGGGTAGGTCAGCCCCAGCATTTT. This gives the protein CASSRDRVGQPQHF.

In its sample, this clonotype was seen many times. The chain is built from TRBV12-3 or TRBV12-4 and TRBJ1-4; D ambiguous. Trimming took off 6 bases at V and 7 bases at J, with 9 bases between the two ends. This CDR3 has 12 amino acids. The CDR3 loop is CASSQYSEKLFF. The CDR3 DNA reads TGTGCCAGCAGCCAATACAGTGAAAAACTGTTTTTT.

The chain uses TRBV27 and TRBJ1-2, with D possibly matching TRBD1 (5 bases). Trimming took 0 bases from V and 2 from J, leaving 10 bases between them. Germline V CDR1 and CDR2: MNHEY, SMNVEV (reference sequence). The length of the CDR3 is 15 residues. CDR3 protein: CASSLSTGGNYGYTF. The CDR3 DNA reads TGTGCCAGCAGTTTATCGACGGGGGGAAACTATGGCTACACCTTC.

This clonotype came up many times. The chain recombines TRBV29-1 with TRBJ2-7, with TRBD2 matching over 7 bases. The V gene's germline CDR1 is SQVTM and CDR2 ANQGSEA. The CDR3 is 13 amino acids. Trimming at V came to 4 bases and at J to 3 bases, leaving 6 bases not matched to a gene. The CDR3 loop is CSVGRESRYEQYF. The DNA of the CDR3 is TGCAGCGTTGGGCGGGAGAGTCGCTACGAGCAGTACTTC.

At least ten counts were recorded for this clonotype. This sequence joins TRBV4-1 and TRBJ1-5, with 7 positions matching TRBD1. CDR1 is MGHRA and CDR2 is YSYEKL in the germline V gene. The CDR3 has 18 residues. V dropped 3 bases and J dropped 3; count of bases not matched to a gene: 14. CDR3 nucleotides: TGCGCCAGCAGCCACCTGGGCGGAGGGGGCGAGAACAATCAGCCCCAGCATTTT. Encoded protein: CASSHLGGGGENNQPQHF.

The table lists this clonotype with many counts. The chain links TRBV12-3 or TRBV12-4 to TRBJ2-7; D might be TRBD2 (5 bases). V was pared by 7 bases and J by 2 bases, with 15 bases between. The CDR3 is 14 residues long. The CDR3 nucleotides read TGTGCCAGCAACCCGGCGGGCCAGGCCTACGAGCAGTACTTC. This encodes CASNPAGQAYEQYF.

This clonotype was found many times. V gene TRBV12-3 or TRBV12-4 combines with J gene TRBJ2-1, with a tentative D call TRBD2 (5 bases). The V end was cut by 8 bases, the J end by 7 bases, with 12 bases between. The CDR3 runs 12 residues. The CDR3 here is CASGLTGNEQFF. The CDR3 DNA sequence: TGTGCCAGCGGCCTTACGGGGAATGAGCAGTTCTTC.

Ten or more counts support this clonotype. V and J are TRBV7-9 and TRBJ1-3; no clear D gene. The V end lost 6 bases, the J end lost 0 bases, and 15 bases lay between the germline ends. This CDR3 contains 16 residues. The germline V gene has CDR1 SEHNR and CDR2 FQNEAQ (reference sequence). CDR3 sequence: CASRPGLPSSGNTIYF. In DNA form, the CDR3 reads TGTGCCAGCAGACCAGGACTTCCCAGCTCTGGAAACACCATATATTTT. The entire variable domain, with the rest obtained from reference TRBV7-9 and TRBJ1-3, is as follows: DTGVSQNPRHKITKRGQNVTFRCDPISEHNRLYWYRQTLGQGPEFLTYFQNEAQLEKSRLLSDRFSAERPKGSFSTLEIQRTEQGDSAMYLCASRPGLPSSGNTIYFGEGSWLTVV.

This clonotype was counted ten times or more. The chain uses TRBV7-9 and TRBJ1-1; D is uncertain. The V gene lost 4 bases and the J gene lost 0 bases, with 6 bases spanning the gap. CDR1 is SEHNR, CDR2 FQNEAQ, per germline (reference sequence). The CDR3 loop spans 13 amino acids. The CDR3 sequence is CASSWIMNTEAFF. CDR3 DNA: TGTGCCAGCAGCTGGATCATGAACACTGAAGCTTTCTTT. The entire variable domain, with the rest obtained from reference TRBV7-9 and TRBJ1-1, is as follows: DTGVSQNPRHKITKRGQNVTFRCDPISEHNRLYWYRQTLGQGPEFLTYFQNEAQLEKSRLLSDRFSAERPKGSFSTLEIQRTEQGDSAMYLCASSWIMNTEAFFGQGTRLTVV.

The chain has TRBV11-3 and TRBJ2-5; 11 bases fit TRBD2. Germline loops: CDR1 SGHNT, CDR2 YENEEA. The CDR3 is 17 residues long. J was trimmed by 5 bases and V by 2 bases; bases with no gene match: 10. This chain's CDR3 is CASSLMLAGGESETQYF. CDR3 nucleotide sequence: TGTGCCAGCAGCTTAATGTTAGCGGGAGGGGAAAGTGAGACCCAGTACTTC.

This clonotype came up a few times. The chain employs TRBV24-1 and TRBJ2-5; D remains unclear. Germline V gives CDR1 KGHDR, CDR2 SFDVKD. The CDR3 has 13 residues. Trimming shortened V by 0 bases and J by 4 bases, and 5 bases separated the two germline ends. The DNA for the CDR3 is TGTGCCACCAGTGATTTGGTGGTAGAGACCCAGTACTTC. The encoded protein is CATSDLVVETQYF.

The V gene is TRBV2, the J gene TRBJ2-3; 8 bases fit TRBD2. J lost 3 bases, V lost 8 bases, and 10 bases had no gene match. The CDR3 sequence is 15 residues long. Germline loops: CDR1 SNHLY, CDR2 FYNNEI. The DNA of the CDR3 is TGTGCCAGCCGGAGGCTAGCGGGCGGGACAGATACGCAGTATTTT. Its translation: CASRRLAGGTDTQYF.

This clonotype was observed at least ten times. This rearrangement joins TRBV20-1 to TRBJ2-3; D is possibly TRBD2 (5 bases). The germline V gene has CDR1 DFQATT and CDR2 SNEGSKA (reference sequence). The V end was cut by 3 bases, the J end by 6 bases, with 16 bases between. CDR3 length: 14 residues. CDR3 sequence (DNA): TGCAGTGCTAGGGCAGGAGGCCCTGGGGATACGCAGTATTTT. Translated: CSARAGGPGDTQYF.

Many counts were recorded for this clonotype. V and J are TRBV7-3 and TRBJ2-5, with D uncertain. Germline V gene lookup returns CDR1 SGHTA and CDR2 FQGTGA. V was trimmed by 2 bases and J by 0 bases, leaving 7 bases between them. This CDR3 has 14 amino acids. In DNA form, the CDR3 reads TGTGCCAGCAGCTTAGACCCCAACCAAGAGACCCAGTACTTC. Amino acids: CASSLDPNQETQYF.